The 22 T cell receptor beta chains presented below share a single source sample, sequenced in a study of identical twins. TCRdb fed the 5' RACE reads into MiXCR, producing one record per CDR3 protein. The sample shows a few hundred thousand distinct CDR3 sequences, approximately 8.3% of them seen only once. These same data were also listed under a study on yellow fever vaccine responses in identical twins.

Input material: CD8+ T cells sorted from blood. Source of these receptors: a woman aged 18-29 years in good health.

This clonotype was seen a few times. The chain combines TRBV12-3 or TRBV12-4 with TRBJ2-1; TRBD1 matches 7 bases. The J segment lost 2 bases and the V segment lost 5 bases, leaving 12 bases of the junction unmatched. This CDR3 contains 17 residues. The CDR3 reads CASSTNGKGATYNEQFF. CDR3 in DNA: TGTGCCAGCAGTACCAATGGTAAGGGGGCCACCTACAATGAGCAGTTCTTC.

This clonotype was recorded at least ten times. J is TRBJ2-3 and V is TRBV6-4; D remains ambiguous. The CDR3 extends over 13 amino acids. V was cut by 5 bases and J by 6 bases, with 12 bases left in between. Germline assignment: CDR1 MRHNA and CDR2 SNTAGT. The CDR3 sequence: CASSHTLGDTQYF. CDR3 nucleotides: TGTGCCAGCAGTCATACCCTCGGGGATACGCAGTATTTT.

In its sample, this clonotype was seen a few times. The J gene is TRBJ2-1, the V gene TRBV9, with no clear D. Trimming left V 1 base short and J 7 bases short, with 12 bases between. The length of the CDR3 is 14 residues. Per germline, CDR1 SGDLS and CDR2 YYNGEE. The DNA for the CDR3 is TGTGCCAGCAGCGTATGGGCAGAGGATAATGAGCAGTTCTTC. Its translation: CASSVWAEDNEQFF.

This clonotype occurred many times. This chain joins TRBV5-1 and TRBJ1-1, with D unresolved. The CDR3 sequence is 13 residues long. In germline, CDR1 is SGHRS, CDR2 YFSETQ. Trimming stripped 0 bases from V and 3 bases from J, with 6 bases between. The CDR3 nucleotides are TGCGCCAGCAGCTTGGTTGCGGACACTGAAGCTTTCTTT. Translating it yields CASSLVADTEAFF.

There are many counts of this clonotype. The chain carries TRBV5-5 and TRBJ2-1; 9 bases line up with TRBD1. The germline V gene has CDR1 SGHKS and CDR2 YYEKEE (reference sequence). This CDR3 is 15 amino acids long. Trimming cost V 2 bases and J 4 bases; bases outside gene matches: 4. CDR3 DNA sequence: TGTGCCAGCAGCTTTCGACAGGGGGATTACAATGAGCAGTTCTTC. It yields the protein CASSFRQGDYNEQFF.

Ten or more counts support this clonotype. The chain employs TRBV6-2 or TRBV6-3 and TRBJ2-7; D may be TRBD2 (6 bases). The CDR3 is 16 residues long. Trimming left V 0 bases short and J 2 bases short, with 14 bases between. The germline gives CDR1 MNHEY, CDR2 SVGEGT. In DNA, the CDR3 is TGTGCCAGCAGTTACTCGGGACTTGTCCCGACCTACGAGCAGTACTTC. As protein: CASSYSGLVPTYEQYF.

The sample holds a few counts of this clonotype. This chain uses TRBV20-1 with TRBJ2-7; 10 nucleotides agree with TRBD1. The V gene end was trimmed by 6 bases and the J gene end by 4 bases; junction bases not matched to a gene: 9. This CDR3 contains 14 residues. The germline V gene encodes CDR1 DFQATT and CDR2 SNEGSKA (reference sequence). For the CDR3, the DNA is TGCAGTGCGACCGACAGGGGGCTCGTTTACGAGCAGTACTTC. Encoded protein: CSATDRGLVYEQYF.

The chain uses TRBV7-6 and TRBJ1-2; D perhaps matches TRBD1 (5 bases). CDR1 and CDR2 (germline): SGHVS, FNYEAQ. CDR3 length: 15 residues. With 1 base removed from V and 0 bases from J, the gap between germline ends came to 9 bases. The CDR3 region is CASSLEQTANYGYTF. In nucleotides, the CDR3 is TGTGCCAGCAGCTTAGAACAGACAGCTAACTATGGCTACACCTTC.

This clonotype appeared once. In DNA, the CDR3 is TGTGCCAGCAGTGCGTATCTAGCGGTACTAGCCAAAAACATTCAGTACTTC. Amino acid sequence: CASSAYLAVLAKNIQYF. This chain uses TRBV2 with TRBJ2-4; TRBD2 matches at 7 bases. Looked up from germline, CDR1 is SNHLY and CDR2 is FYNNEI. This CDR3 comprises 17 residues. V lost 4 bases and J lost 0; bases outside the gene matches: 9. Complete variable domain (other parts from reference TRBV2 and TRBJ2-4): EPEVTQTPSHQVTQMGQEVILRCVPISNHLYFYWYRQILGQKVEFLVSFYNNEISEKSEIFDDQFSVERPDGSNFTLKIRSTKLEDSAMYFCASSAYLAVLAKNIQYFGAGTRLSVL.

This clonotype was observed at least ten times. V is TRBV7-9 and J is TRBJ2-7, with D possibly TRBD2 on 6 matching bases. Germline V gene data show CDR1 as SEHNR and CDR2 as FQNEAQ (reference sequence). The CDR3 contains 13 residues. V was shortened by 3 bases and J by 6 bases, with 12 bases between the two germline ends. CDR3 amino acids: CASSFRDSPEQYF. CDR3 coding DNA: TGTGCCAGCAGCTTCCGGGACTCGCCCGAGCAGTACTTC.

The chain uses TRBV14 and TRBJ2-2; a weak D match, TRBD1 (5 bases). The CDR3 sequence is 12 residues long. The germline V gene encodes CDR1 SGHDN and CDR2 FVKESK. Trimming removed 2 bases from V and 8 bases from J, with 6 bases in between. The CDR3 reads CASSQRGGELFF. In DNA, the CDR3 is TGTGCCAGCAGCCAAAGGGGAGGGGAGCTGTTTTTT. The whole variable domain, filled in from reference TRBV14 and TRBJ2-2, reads EAGVTQFPSHSVIEKGQTVTLRCDPISGHDNLYWYRRVMGKEIKFLLHFVKESKQDESGMPNNRFLAERTGGTYSTLKVQPAELEDSGVYFCASSQRGGELFFGEGSRLTVL.

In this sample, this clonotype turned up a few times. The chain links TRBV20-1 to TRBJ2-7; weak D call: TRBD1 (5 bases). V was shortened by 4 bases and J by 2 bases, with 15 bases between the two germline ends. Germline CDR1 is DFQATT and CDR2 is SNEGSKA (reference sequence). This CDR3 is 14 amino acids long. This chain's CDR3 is CSANPPRVPYEQYF. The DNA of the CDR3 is TGCAGTGCTAACCCGCCCAGGGTCCCCTACGAGCAGTACTTC.

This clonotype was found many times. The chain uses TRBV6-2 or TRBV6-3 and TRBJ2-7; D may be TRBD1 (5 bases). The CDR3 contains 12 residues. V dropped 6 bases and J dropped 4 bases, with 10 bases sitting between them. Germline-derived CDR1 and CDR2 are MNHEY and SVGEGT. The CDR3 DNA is TGTGCCAGCAGCCGCAGGGAATACGAGCAGTACTTC. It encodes CASSRREYEQYF.

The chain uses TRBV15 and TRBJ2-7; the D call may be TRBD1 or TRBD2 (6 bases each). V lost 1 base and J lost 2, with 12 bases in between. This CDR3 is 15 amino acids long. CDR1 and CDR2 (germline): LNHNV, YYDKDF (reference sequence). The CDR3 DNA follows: TGTGCCACCAGCAGAGTGTCGGGGGCAGCCTACGAGCAGTACTTC. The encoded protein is CATSRVSGAAYEQYF.

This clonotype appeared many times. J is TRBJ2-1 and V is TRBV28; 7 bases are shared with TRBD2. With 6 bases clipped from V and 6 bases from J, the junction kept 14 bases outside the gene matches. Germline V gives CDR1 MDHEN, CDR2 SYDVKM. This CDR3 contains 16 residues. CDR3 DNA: TGTGCCAGCAGAGGGACCGCTGGGGGGGGTACCAATGAGCAGTTCTTC. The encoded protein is CASRGTAGGGTNEQFF.

The CDR3 DNA sequence: TGTGCCAGCAGTGATTCTGGACTAGGCTACAATGAGCAGTTCTTC. Protein: CASSDSGLGYNEQFF. The V call is TRBV6-4, the J call TRBJ2-1, with 7 bases fitting TRBD2. This CDR3 is built from 15 residues. After removal of 3 bases from V and 3 bases from J, the junction contained 5 bases not matched to a gene. The V gene's germline CDR1 is MRHNA and CDR2 SNTAGT.

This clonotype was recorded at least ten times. This CDR3 is CASSYSSSGGAGETQYF. The DNA of the CDR3 is TGTGCCAGCAGTTACTCGTCTAGCGGGGGGGCCGGAGAGACCCAGTACTTC. The rearrangement links TRBV6-5 to TRBJ2-5; 12 nucleotides line up with TRBD2. CDR1 and CDR2 from the germline V gene are MNHEY and SVGAGI. The CDR3 runs 17 residues. Losses at the gene ends were 0 bases for V and 4 bases for J; bases not matched to a gene: 6.

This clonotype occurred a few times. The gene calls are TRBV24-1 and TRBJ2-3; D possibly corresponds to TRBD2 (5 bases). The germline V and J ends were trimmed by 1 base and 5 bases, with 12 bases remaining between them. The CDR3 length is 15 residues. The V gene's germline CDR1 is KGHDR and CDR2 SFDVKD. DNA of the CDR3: TGTGCCACCAGTGATTTCCGGGATACGATAGATACGCAGTATTTT. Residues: CATSDFRDTIDTQYF.

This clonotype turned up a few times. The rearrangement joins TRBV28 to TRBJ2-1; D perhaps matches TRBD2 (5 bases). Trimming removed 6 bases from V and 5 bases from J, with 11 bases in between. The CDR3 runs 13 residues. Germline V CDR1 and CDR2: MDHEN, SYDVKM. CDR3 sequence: CASRPGINNEQFF. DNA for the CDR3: TGTGCCAGCAGACCCGGGATAAACAATGAGCAGTTCTTC.

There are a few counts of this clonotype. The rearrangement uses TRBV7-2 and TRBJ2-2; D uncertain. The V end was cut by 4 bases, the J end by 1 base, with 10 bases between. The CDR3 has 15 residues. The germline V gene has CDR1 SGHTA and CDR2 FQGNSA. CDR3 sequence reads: CASSSRGQNTGELFF. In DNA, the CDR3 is TGTGCCAGCAGCTCTCGCGGCCAGAACACCGGGGAGCTGTTTTTT.

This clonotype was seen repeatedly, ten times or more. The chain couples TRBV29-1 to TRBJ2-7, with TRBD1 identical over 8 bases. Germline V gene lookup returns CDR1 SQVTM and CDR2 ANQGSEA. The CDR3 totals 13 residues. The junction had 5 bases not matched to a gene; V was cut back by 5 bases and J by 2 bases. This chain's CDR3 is CSVQRQGTYEQYF. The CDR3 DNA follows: TGCAGCGTTCAACGACAGGGGACCTACGAGCAGTACTTC.

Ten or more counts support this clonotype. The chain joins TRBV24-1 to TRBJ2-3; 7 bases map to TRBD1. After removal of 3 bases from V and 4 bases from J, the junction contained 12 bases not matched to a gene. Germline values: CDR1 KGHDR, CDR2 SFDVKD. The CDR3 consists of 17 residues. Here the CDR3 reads CATSDPKTGMPPDTQYF. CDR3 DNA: TGTGCCACCAGTGATCCGAAGACAGGGATGCCCCCAGATACGCAGTATTTT.